This passage covers 15 T cell receptor beta chains from one sample sequenced in a study of PD-L1 blockade in urothelial cancer. Time point in this sample: pretreatment peripheral blood. Repertoires were generated with immunoSEQ multiplex PCR, while TCRdb's copy carries only in-frame clones and drops some. The sample has 43,000 or so clones, over 75% seen once. The material sequenced was PBMCs, taken around atezolizumab (anti-PD-L1) treatment. These TCRs come from a man aged 55 to 69 with urothelial cancer.

The chain recombines TRBV6-5 with TRBJ2-2, with 12 positions matching TRBD2. Germline assignment: CDR1 MNHEY and CDR2 SVGAGI. There are 15 residues in the CDR3. With V trimmed by 6 bases and J by 7 bases, 6 bases remained unmatched. In DNA, the CDR3 is TGTGCCAGCAGACAGACTAGCGGGAGTTACGGGGAGCTGTTTTTT. This sequence encodes CASRQTSGSYGELFF.

The genes are TRBV28 and TRBJ1-5, with D possibly TRBD1 on 6 matching bases. V shed 5 bases and J shed 3 bases, with 8 bases lying between them. This CDR3 comprises 13 residues. Germline CDR1 reads MDHEN; CDR2 reads SYDVKM. CDR3 in DNA: TGTGCCAGCAGTCGGGACACCAATCAGCCCCAGCATTTT. Amino acid sequence: CASSRDTNQPQHF.

A few counts support this clone. CDR3 sequence reads: CATLAGEGNEQFF. In nucleotides, the CDR3 is TGTGCCACCCTAGCGGGAGAAGGTAATGAGCAGTTCTTC. The chain recombines TRBV10-3 with TRBJ2-1; 10 bases map to TRBD2. CDR1 ENHRY and CDR2 SYGVKD come from the germline V gene. The V and J ends lost 10 bases and 7 bases, in that order; junction bases with no gene match: 7. The CDR3 consists of 13 residues.

About this clone: One end of the junction varies from germline; a read error may be responsible. This chain connects TRBV19 to TRBJ1-4, with TRBD1 as a possible D gene (6 bases). This CDR3 contains 12 residues. The germline V gene has CDR1 LNHDA and CDR2 SQIVND (reference sequence). The chain's CDR3 is CETGTKNEKLFF. CDR3 nucleotides: TGCGAGACCGGGACAAAAAATGAAAAACTGTTTTTT.

The rearrangement joins TRBV5-1 to TRBJ2-1; D is ambiguous. The V end lost 0 bases, the J end lost 4 bases, and 11 bases lay between the germline ends. CDR1 is SGHRS and CDR2 is YFSETQ in the germline V gene. The CDR3 spans 15 residues. The CDR3, as DNA: TGCGCCAGCAGCTTGGATCTTGGCAGATACAATGAGCAGTTCTTC. The encoded protein is CASSLDLGRYNEQFF.

This chain links TRBV2 with TRBJ2-5; D is perhaps TRBD1 (5 bases). Trimming removed 6 bases from V and 7 bases from J, with 15 bases in between. Looked up from germline, CDR1 is SNHLY and CDR2 is FYNNEI. This CDR3 contains 13 residues. CDR3: CASSYGQARTQYF. The CDR3 DNA follows: TGTGCCAGCAGCTACGGACAAGCTCGGACCCAGTACTTC.

J is TRBJ2-7 and V is TRBV5-1; 11 positions match TRBD1. This CDR3 is 12 amino acids long. CDR1 is SGHRS and CDR2 is YFSETQ in the germline V gene. With 7 bases clipped from V and 5 bases from J, the junction kept 2 bases outside the gene matches. In DNA, the CDR3 is TGCGCCAGCCGGACAGGGGGCGACGAGCAGTACTTC. It yields the protein CASRTGGDEQYF.

This clone was recorded a few times. The chain is built from TRBV2 and TRBJ2-7; perhaps TRBD1 as D (5 bases). From germline, CDR1 is SNHLY and CDR2 FYNNEI. The CDR3 consists of 12 residues. Trimming shortened V by 7 bases and J by 7 bases, and 14 bases separated the two germline ends. The chain's CDR3 is CASNQGLEEQYF. The CDR3, as DNA: TGTGCCAGCAACCAGGGATTGGAGGAGCAGTACTTC.

The chain uses TRBV5-5 and TRBJ1-1, with TRBD1 identical over 11 bases. This CDR3 has 15 residues. Per germline, CDR1 SGHKS and CDR2 YYEKEE (reference sequence). V lost 5 bases to trimming and J lost 4 bases; unmatched junction nucleotides: 7. The CDR3 bases are TGTGCCAGCAGTCCCCTTGGGACAGGGGGCACTGAAGCTTTCTTT. Translating it yields CASSPLGTGGTEAFF.

This chain links TRBV27 with TRBJ2-2; D remains ambiguous. The CDR3 loop spans 14 amino acids. Trimming took 3 bases from V and 7 from J, leaving 12 bases between them. The V gene's germline CDR1 is MNHEY and CDR2 SMNVEV (reference sequence). This CDR3 is CASSFRLIVGELFF. CDR3 sequence (DNA): TGTGCCAGCAGTTTCCGACTCATAGTCGGGGAGCTGTTTTTT.

V usage is TRBV6-1 and J usage is TRBJ1-2; D call uncertain. Looked up from germline, CDR1 is MNHNS and CDR2 is SASEGT. V shed 3 bases and J shed 4 bases, with 3 bases lying between them. This CDR3 has 11 amino acids. CDR3 sequence reads: CASSEAYGYTF. CDR3 nucleotide sequence: TGTGCCAGCAGTGAGGCCTATGGCTACACCTTC.

The chain uses TRBV6-5 and TRBJ2-7; TRBD1 might be the D (6 bases). Germline-derived CDR1 and CDR2 are MNHEY and SVGAGI. This CDR3 comprises 13 residues. Trimming took off 2 bases at V and 7 bases at J, with 12 bases between the two ends. The CDR3 here is CASSYVRGLEQYF. DNA for the CDR3: TGTGCCAGCAGTTACGTCAGGGGATTGGAGCAGTACTTC.

The rearrangement joins TRBV10-3 to TRBJ1-4; 7 bases agree with TRBD1. V was pared by 10 bases and J by 8 bases, with 10 bases of the junction left unmatched. Germline V gene sequence: CDR1 ENHRY, CDR2 SYGVKD. The CDR3 sequence is 13 residues long. CDR3 amino acids: CASAPTGVEKLFF. As DNA, the CDR3 is TGTGCCAGCGCGCCTACAGGGGTAGAAAAACTGTTTTTT.

The V gene is TRBV18, the J gene TRBJ2-3, with 9 bases identical to TRBD2. Trimming took 0 bases from V and 0 from J; bases not matched to a gene: 7. This CDR3 has 18 residues. Per germline, CDR1 KGHSH and CDR2 LQKENI. The DNA for the CDR3 is TGTGCCAGCTCACCACCGGGACTAGCCTCCCCTAGCACAGATACGCAGTATTTT. Translation: CASSPPGLASPSTDTQYF.

The V call is TRBV29-1, the J call TRBJ1-5; 9 positions match TRBD1. Germline lookup yields CDR1 SQVTM and CDR2 ANQGSEA. This CDR3 contains 12 residues. Trimming removed 5 bases from V and 5 bases from J; junction bases left unmatched: 1. The CDR3 coding sequence is TGCAGCGTTAGACAGGGGGATCAGCCCCAGCATTTT. Protein sequence: CSVRQGDQPQHF.